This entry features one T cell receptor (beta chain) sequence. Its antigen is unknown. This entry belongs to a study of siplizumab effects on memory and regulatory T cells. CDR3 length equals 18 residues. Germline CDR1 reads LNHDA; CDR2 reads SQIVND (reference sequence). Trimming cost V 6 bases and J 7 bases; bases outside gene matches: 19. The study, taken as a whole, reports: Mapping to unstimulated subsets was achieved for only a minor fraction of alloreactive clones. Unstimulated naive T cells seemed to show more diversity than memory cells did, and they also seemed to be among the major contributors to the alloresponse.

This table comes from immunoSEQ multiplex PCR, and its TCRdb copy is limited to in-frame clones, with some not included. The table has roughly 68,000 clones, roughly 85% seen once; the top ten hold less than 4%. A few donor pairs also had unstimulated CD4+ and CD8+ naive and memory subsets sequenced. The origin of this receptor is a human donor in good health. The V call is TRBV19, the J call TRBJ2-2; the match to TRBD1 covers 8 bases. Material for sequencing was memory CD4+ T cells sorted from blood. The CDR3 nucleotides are TGTGCCAGTAGCCCGAGCCCGATTCCAGGGGGCGAACACGGGGAGCTGTTTTTT. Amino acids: CASSPSPIPGGEHGELFF.